A single sample gave rise to the 27 T cell receptor beta chains below, sequenced in a study of vaccination and CD4 T cells after COVID-19. Antigens of these TCRs are unknown. The Oncomine TCR Beta short-read assay was what sequenced the DNA obtained from cultured CD4+ T cells. TCRdb re-called the PCR reads through MiXCR, storing one row per CDR3 protein. The sample records about 17,000 distinct CDR3 sequences, 45% being singletons. Treatment described: roughly ten-day PBMC culture with coronavirus spike peptide pools or control peptides (ViraFEST assay). Sample: CD4+ T cells from blood, cultured in vitro, taken before SARS-CoV-2 vaccination. These receptors were obtained from a human donor who received a COVID-19 vaccine.

The gene calls are TRBV12-5 and TRBJ1-2, with 9 bases aligning to TRBD1. The germline gives CDR1 LGHNT, CDR2 FRNRAP. V was clipped by 1 base and J by 5 bases; unmatched bases: 5. This CDR3 comprises 15 residues. The CDR3 spells CASGLATGGGYGYTF. DNA of the CDR3: TGTGCTAGTGGTTTGGCGACAGGGGGTGGATATGGCTACACCTTC.

Only a few counts were recorded for this clonotype. The CDR3 loop reads CAWSDPRGTYNSPLHF. The CDR3 coding sequence is TGTGCCTGGAGTGATCCTCGTGGAACCTATAATTCACCCCTCCACTTT. This chain links TRBV30 with TRBJ1-6, with D unresolved. CDR1 is GTSNPN and CDR2 is SVGIG in the germline V gene (reference sequence). Trimming took off 1 base at V and 2 bases at J, with 12 bases between the two ends. The CDR3 is made up of 16 amino acids.

This clonotype came up a few times. V is TRBV20-1 and J is TRBJ2-3, with 7 nucleotides matching TRBD1. The ends lost 0 bases at V and 5 bases at J; junction bases unmatched: 8. The CDR3 covers 15 residues. The germline gives CDR1 DFQATT, CDR2 SNEGSKA (reference sequence). CDR3 loop: CSARDRGGRGDTQYF. The CDR3 nucleotides read TGCAGTGCTAGAGATCGAGGGGGCCGGGGAGATACGCAGTATTTT.

The chain has TRBV7-2 and TRBJ1-5; D gene unclear. The germline V gene encodes CDR1 SGHTA and CDR2 FQGNSA. Trimming pared 3 bases from V and 11 bases from J, leaving 20 bases between. The CDR3 is made up of 15 amino acids. CDR3 sequence (DNA): TGTGCCAGCAGCTTTGCTCAAGTTAGGGTCACGTCCCAGCATTTT. This sequence encodes CASSFAQVRVTSQHF.

The genes are TRBV20-1 and TRBJ2-6; either TRBD1 or TRBD2 may supply D (5 bases each). Trimming pared 3 bases from V and 5 bases from J, leaving 20 bases between. Germline assignment: CDR1 DFQATT and CDR2 SNEGSKA (reference sequence). The CDR3 has 17 residues. CDR3 DNA sequence: TGCAGTGCTAGGGGACGGGGAAGGAAACTTAGGGCCAACGTCCTGACTTTC. Amino acids: CSARGRGRKLRANVLTF.

This clonotype was picked up a small number of times. The junction shows a germline mismatch at one end, possibly a read error. This sequence joins TRBV2 and TRBJ2-7; maybe TRBD2 (7 bases). Germline lookup yields CDR1 SNHLY and CDR2 FYNNEI. This CDR3 spans 14 amino acids. The CDR3 coding sequence is TGTGCCAGCAGTGATAAGCGGGGACAACTACGAGCAAACTTC. This encodes CASSDKRGQLRANF.

The chain joins TRBV20-1 to TRBJ1-5, with 8 bases that match TRBD1. CDR1 DFQATT and CDR2 SNEGSKA come from the germline V gene (reference sequence). V shed 6 bases and J 2 bases; nucleotides not matched to a gene: 3. CDR3 length: 13 amino acids. CDR3 region: CSAGTGRNQPQHF. CDR3 DNA sequence: TGCAGTGCAGGGACAGGTCGCAATCAGCCCCAGCATTTT.

The chain couples TRBV6-1 to TRBJ1-3; 7 nucleotides align to TRBD1. Germline values: CDR1 MNHNS, CDR2 SASEGT. This CDR3 spans 15 amino acids. V gave up 0 bases and J gave up 2 bases; unmatched junction bases: 1. This chain's CDR3 is CASSEATGAGNTIYF. DNA of the CDR3: TGTGCCAGCAGTGAAGCCACAGGGGCTGGAAACACCATATATTTT.

The chain couples TRBV30 to TRBJ1-1, with 7 bases lining up with TRBD1. The CDR3 runs 12 residues. Germline V gene data show CDR1 as GTSNPN and CDR2 as SVGIG (reference sequence). The junction had 11 bases not matched to a gene; V was cut back by 5 bases and J by 11 bases. The CDR3, as DNA: TGTGCCTGGGTTAATGCAGGGGGAGCGGCTTTCTTT. Residues: CAWVNAGGAAFF. Full variable domain (missing parts from reference TRBV30 and TRBJ1-1): SQTIHQWPATLVQPVGSPLSLECTVEGTSNPNLYWYRQAAGRGLQLLFYSVGIGQISSEVPQNLSASRPQDRQFILSSKKLLLSDSGFYLCAWVNAGGAAFFGQGTRLTVV.

The chain joins TRBV4-1 to TRBJ1-4; 7 bases are shared with TRBD1. V dropped 3 bases and J dropped 5; count of bases not matched to a gene: 3. CDR3 length: 14 residues. Germline V lookup: CDR1 MGHRA, CDR2 YSYEKL. This chain's CDR3 is CASSQTGLNEKLFF. The CDR3 DNA sequence: TGCGCCAGCAGCCAGACAGGGTTAAATGAAAAACTGTTTTTT.

This chain's CDR3 is CAWDSLKNEQFF. CDR3 sequence (DNA): TGTGCCTGGGACAGTCTCAAAAATGAGCAGTTCTTC. The chain couples TRBV11-1 to TRBJ2-1; 7 positions match TRBD1. The germline gives CDR1 SGHAT, CDR2 FQDESV (reference sequence). The CDR3 totals 12 residues. V lost 11 bases and J lost 7; bases outside the gene matches: 8.

This chain connects TRBV2 to TRBJ2-5; D gene ambiguous. Germline V gene sequence: CDR1 SNHLY, CDR2 FYNNEI. The CDR3 covers 14 residues. Trimming shortened V by 7 bases and J by 2 bases, and 14 bases separated the two germline ends. The CDR3 nucleotides are TGTGCCAGCATACCCGGCTTGTTTCAAGAGACCCAGTACTTC. It codes for CASIPGLFQETQYF.

The V and J genes are TRBV30 and TRBJ1-6, with TRBD1 matching 9 bases. Trimming at V came to 5 bases and at J to 7 bases, leaving 6 bases not matched to a gene. The germline CDR1 and CDR2 sequences are GTSNPN and SVGIG (reference sequence). The CDR3 runs 14 residues. The CDR3 reads CAWSIGTGNSPLHF. The CDR3 region has the DNA TGTGCCTGGTCCATCGGGACAGGGAATTCACCCCTCCACTTT.

The chain combines TRBV25-1 with TRBJ1-5; maybe TRBD1 (6 bases). The CDR3 totals 14 residues. From germline, CDR1 is MGHDK and CDR2 SYGVNS. Trimming stripped 5 bases from V and 6 bases from J, with 14 bases between. The CDR3 DNA follows: TGTGCCAGCAGTTCACAGGGAAGCGGTCAGCCCCAGCATTTT. Its translation is CASSSQGSGQPQHF. Looking up the rest from reference TRBV25-1 and TRBJ1-5 gives the full variable domain: EADIYQTPRYLVIGTGKKITLECSQTMGHDKMYWYQQDPGMELHLIHYSYGVNSTEKGDLSSESTVSRIRTEHFPLTLESARPSHTSQYLCASSSQGSGQPQHFGDGTRLSIL.

This clonotype turned up a few times. The V call is TRBV27, the J call TRBJ2-2, with 10 bases matching TRBD2. Germline-derived CDR1 and CDR2 are MNHEY and SMNVEV (reference sequence). V gave up 3 bases and J gave up 8 bases; unmatched junction bases: 9. The CDR3 totals 16 residues. CDR3 coding DNA: TGTGCCAGCAGTTTCCTAAGCGGGGGGGTCTCAGGGGAGCTGTTTTTT. The encoded protein is CASSFLSGGVSGELFF.

V is TRBV5-1 and J is TRBJ2-1; either TRBD1 or TRBD2 may fit D (6 bases each). Germline V gene data show CDR1 as SGHRS and CDR2 as YFSETQ. The CDR3 runs 17 residues. Trimming took 0 bases from V and 6 from J, leaving 19 bases between them. The DNA for the CDR3 is TGCGCCAGCAGCTTGGTATACGGGGGCCAAAAGGGCAATGAGCAGTTCTTC. Translation: CASSLVYGGQKGNEQFF.

This chain connects TRBV5-6 to TRBJ2-7; D ambiguous. CDR1 and CDR2 from the germline V gene are SGHDT and YYEEEE. Deletions cut 2 bases from V and 9 bases from J, with 15 bases between. This CDR3 has 13 amino acids. CDR3 residues: CASSFFGPNGQYF. The CDR3 region has the DNA TGTGCCAGCAGCTTCTTTGGCCCTAACGGGCAGTACTTC.

The chain couples TRBV7-3 to TRBJ2-1, with D perhaps matching TRBD2 (7 bases). V shed 8 bases and J shed 10 bases, with 18 bases lying between them. CDR3 length: 13 residues. CDR1 SGHTA and CDR2 FQGTGA come from the germline V gene. The CDR3 reads CASGGASMNEQFF. CDR3 nucleotides: TGTGCCAGCGGGGGGGCTTCAATGAACGAGCAGTTCTTC.

This clonotype was observed a handful of times. The rearrangement uses TRBV30 and TRBJ1-1; 9 bases map to TRBD1. Germline CDR1 GTSNPN, CDR2 SVGIG (reference sequence). The J segment lost 5 bases and the V segment lost 0 bases, leaving 4 bases of the junction unmatched. This CDR3 comprises 14 residues. CDR3 loop: CAWSVTGGGTEAFF. The CDR3 region has the DNA TGTGCCTGGAGTGTTACAGGGGGCGGTACTGAAGCTTTCTTT.

About this clonotype: In this CDR3 the conserved last residue, phenylalanine or tryptophan, is missing, so a read error is likely. The chain couples TRBV6-2 or TRBV6-3 to TRBJ1-2; 7 nucleotides align to TRBD1. Unmatched junction bases numbered 7, after V lost 8 bases and J lost 7 bases. Germline loops: CDR1 MNHEY, CDR2 SVGEGT. The CDR3 is 12 amino acids. CDR3 region: CASDPGGSGYTL. The CDR3, as DNA: TGTGCCAGCGACCCAGGGGGTAGTGGCTACACCCTC.

The gene calls are TRBV5-4 and TRBJ2-1; D tentatively fits TRBD1 or TRBD2 (5 bases each). V lost 0 bases and J lost 7, with 14 bases in between. Germline V gene data show CDR1 as SGHNT and CDR2 as YYREEE (reference sequence). The CDR3 is made up of 15 amino acids. The CDR3 nucleotides read TGTGCCAGCAGCTTGGTACGGGGCTTGGATAATGAGCAGTTCTTC. Translation: CASSLVRGLDNEQFF.

The chain links TRBV5-4 to TRBJ1-2; D gene uncertain. The CDR3 loop spans 13 amino acids. Germline V gene data show CDR1 as SGHNT and CDR2 as YYREEE (reference sequence). V lost 4 bases and J lost 4, with 11 bases in between. The CDR3 is CASSPSLGYGYTF. CDR3 DNA sequence: TGTGCCAGCAGCCCCAGTCTAGGCTATGGCTACACCTTC.

The genes are TRBV6-1 and TRBJ1-3; no reliable D call. Looked up from germline, CDR1 is MNHNS and CDR2 is SASEGT. V lost 6 bases and J lost 0, with 12 bases in between. The CDR3 sequence is 15 residues long. This CDR3 is CASRNSGTSGNTIYF. DNA of the CDR3: TGTGCCAGCAGAAACAGTGGAACCTCTGGAAACACCATATATTTT.

This clonotype was found a few times. The chain carries TRBV7-2 and TRBJ2-3, with D perhaps matching TRBD2 (7 bases). CDR1 and CDR2 (germline): SGHTA, FQGNSA. This CDR3 is 14 amino acids long. The V end lost 5 bases, the J end lost 11 bases, and 20 bases lay between the germline ends. CDR3 amino acids: CASSRGGVGLGQYF. In DNA form, the CDR3 reads TGTGCCAGCAGCCGAGGGGGGGTGGGCTTAGGGCAGTATTTT.

This rearrangement joins TRBV7-2 to TRBJ2-5; the match to TRBD2 covers 13 bases. The junction had 8 bases not matched to a gene; V was cut back by 4 bases and J by 9 bases. Germline V gives CDR1 SGHTA, CDR2 FQGNSA. The CDR3 is 15 amino acids. This CDR3 is CASSSGLAGPRAQYF. The CDR3 region has the DNA TGTGCCAGCAGCTCGGGACTAGCGGGGCCCAGGGCCCAGTACTTC.

The rearrangement links TRBV6-5 to TRBJ2-5; 8 bases align to TRBD1. Losses at the gene ends were 0 bases for V and 0 bases for J; bases not matched to a gene: 3. Germline CDR1 and CDR2: MNHEY and SVGAGI. The CDR3 has 16 amino acids. DNA of the CDR3: TGTGCCAGCAGTTACTCCGGGACAGGCTACCAAGAGACCCAGTACTTC. It translates to CASSYSGTGYQETQYF.

The J gene is TRBJ1-5, the V gene TRBV19; D gene unclear. This CDR3 has 15 residues. Germline loops: CDR1 LNHDA, CDR2 SQIVND (reference sequence). V dropped 3 bases and J dropped 3 bases, with 12 bases sitting between them. CDR3 DNA: TGTGCCAGTAGTATCAAGACCTTTTCCAATCAGCCCCAGCATTTT. This sequence encodes CASSIKTFSNQPQHF.